A selection of T cell receptor beta chains follows, all from one sample in a study of neurological immune-mediated disorders. TCRdb re-called the 5' RACE reads with MiXCR, one entry per CDR3 protein. The table lists some 37,000 distinct CDR3 sequences, 4.8% of them singletons. Sequencing input: CD4+ T cells from blood. Receptors were obtained from a man aged 18 to 29 in good health. CDR3s include the opening cysteine and the closing phenylalanine or tryptophan. The D gene is left open where the match is weak. A clone size is listed for some rows: how often the clone was seen (once, few, many), or a class if it is expanded.

d_call | j_call | v_call | clone_size | cdr3_length | cdr3_nt | cdr3_aa
. | TRBJ2-5 | TRBV6-6 | many | 15 | TGTGCCAGCAGTTACCCCCAAAAATTGGGAGAGACCCAGTACTTC | CASSYPQKLGETQYF
TRBD1 | TRBJ1-1 | TRBV20-1 | many | 14 | TGCAGTGCCCCAACAGGGGTTGGAGGCACTGAAGCTTTCTTT | CSAPTGVGGTEAFF
TRBD2 | TRBJ2-3 | TRBV7-2 | many | 17 | TGTGCCAGCAGCTTAAGGTTGCGGGGGGACCGCACAGATACGCAGTATTTT | CASSLRLRGDRTDTQYF
. | TRBJ1-5 | TRBV27 | many | 13 | TGTGCCAGCAGTACCCGGTGGGATCAGCCCCAGCATTTT | CASSTRWDQPQHF
. | TRBJ1-5 | TRBV29-1 | many | 13 | TGCAGCGTGATGGACAATAGCAATCAGCCCCAGCATTTT | CSVMDNSNQPQHF
TRBD1 | TRBJ2-1 | TRBV6-6 | many | 15 | TGTGCCAGCAGTTCCCCCGACAGGACAGGAAATGAGCAGTTCTTC | CASSSPDRTGNEQFF
. | TRBJ2-2 | TRBV12-3/TRBV12-4 | many | 15 | TGTGCCAGCAGAAAACAGGAGACGAACACCGGGGAGCTGTTTTTT | CASRKQETNTGELFF
. | TRBJ2-1 | TRBV5-1 | many | 16 | TGCGCCAGCAGCTTGGAGGCCAGCTTCTCCTACAATGAGCAGTTCTTC | CASSLEASFSYNEQFF
. | TRBJ1-2 | TRBV19 | . | 14 | TGTGCCAGTAGCTATGACCAGGCTAACTATGGCTACACCTTC | CASSYDQANYGYTF
. | TRBJ1-4 | TRBV6-6 | many | 13 | TGTGCCAGCATGACTGCAACTAATGAAAAACTGTTTTTT | CASMTATNEKLFF
. | TRBJ1-1 | TRBV10-3 | many | 16 | TGTGCCATCAGTGTTCGACCCAGGGCGCGGGACACTGAAGCTTTCTTT | CAISVRPRARDTEAFF
. | TRBJ2-5 | TRBV7-3 | many | 15 | TGTGCCAGCAGCTTAATTGGGGGGCGAACAGAGACCCAGTACTTC | CASSLIGGRTETQYF
TRBD1 | TRBJ2-7 | TRBV20-1 | many | 14 | TGCAGTGCTAGATTACCAGGGGGATCCTACGAGCAGTACTTC | CSARLPGGSYEQYF
. | TRBJ1-5 | TRBV7-2 | many | 14 | TGTGCCAGCAGCTTACGTCCGGGGAATCAGCCCCAGCATTTT | CASSLRPGNQPQHF
. | TRBJ1-1 | TRBV10-1 | . | 12 | TGCGCCAGCAGCGGGGACGGCGGTGAAGCTTTCTTT | CASSGDGGEAFF
. | TRBJ2-1 | TRBV20-1 | many | 13 | TGCAGTGCTCCGGGGCAGCATAACAATGAGCAGTTCTTC | CSAPGQHNNEQFF
. | TRBJ2-2 | TRBV6-6 | many | 16 | TGTGCCAGCAGTTATCGGCCCGAACCGAACACCGGGGAGCTGTTTTTT | CASSYRPEPNTGELFF
TRBD2 | TRBJ2-4 | TRBV3-1 | many | 12 | TGTGCCAGCAAGACGGGGGGTGACATTCAGTACTTC | CASKTGGDIQYF
. | TRBJ1-1 | TRBV29-1 | many | 13 | TGCAGCGGACGTAGAAGCGTAGGAACTGAAGCTTTCTTT | CSGRRSVGTEAFF
. | TRBJ2-6 | TRBV5-1 | many | 18 | TGCGCCAGCAGCTTTAGGTCACAGGGAAGCTCTGGGGCCAACGTCCTGACTTTC | CASSFRSQGSSGANVLTF
. | TRBJ1-1 | TRBV15 | many | 15 | TGTGCCACCAGCAGAGATACAGGGAAGGACACTGAAGCTTTCTTT | CATSRDTGKDTEAFF
TRBD2 | TRBJ2-5 | TRBV6-2/TRBV6-3 | many | 17 | TGTGCCAGCAGCCACGGGCTAGCGGGGGGGACAGCAGAGACCCAGTACTTC | CASSHGLAGGTAETQYF
. | TRBJ1-4 | TRBV6-6 | many | 15 | TGTGCCAGCAGTTACTCTGCTACAACTAATGAAAAACTGTTTTTT | CASSYSATTNEKLFF
. | TRBJ1-6 | TRBV9 | many | 16 | TGTGCCAGCAGCGTAAGAGCAGGAGCCATTAATTCACCCCTCCACTTT | CASSVRAGAINSPLHF
. | TRBJ1-1 | TRBV10-3 | many | 12 | TGTGCCATCAGCTCGACCGGGGTGCAAGCTTTCTTT | CAISSTGVQAFF
. | TRBJ1-1 | TRBV30 | . | 13 | TGTGCCTGGAGTGTATGGATGAACACTGAAGCTTTCTTT | CAWSVWMNTEAFF
. | TRBJ1-1 | TRBV5-1 | many | 14 | TGCGCCAGCGGGACCGAAGGGCTCAACACTGAAGCTTTCTTT | CASGTEGLNTEAFF
. | TRBJ1-1 | TRBV10-3 | many | 12 | TGTGCCATCAGTGAGCGTGGGTATGAAGCTTTCTTT | CAISERGYEAFF
. | TRBJ2-7 | TRBV6-9 | many | 9 | TGTGCCAGCAACTACGAGCAGTACTTC | CASNYEQYF
TRBD1 | TRBJ2-1 | TRBV6-6 | many | 15 | TGTGCCAGCAGCGACCCCGGGACAGGCTACAATGAGCAGTTCTTC | CASSDPGTGYNEQFF
. | TRBJ2-3 | TRBV29-1 | medium-sized | 13 | TGCAGCGTTGCGGGCTACCCCACAGATACGCAGTATTTT | CSVAGYPTDTQYF
TRBD1 | TRBJ1-1 | TRBV20-1 | many | 14 | TGCAGTGCCCTTTGGGGCACAGGGGACACTGAAGCTTTCTTT | CSALWGTGDTEAFF
TRBD1 | TRBJ2-3 | TRBV6-5 | many | 14 | TGTGCCAGCAGTTGGACAGGGGGCACAGATACGCAGTATTTT | CASSWTGGTDTQYF
. | TRBJ1-1 | TRBV20-1 | many | 11 | TGCAGTGCTAGAACAAGCACTGAAGCTTTCTTT | CSARTSTEAFF
. | TRBJ1-5 | TRBV5-5 | many | 14 | TGTGCCAGCAGCTTAGGTGGGGAGAATCAGCCCCAGCATTTT | CASSLGGENQPQHF
. | TRBJ1-6 | TRBV20-1 | . | 13 | TGCAGTGCTAGGAGCGGGGATAATTCACCCCTCCACTTT | CSARSGDNSPLHF
. | TRBJ2-4 | TRBV30 | many | 13 | TGTGCCCTCACGGGGGTCACCAAAAACATTCAGTACTTC | CALTGVTKNIQYF
TRBD2 | TRBJ2-1 | TRBV12-3/TRBV12-4 | many | 15 | TGTGCCAGCAGTAGGACTAGCGGGGTTTACAATGAGCAGTTCTTC | CASSRTSGVYNEQFF
. | TRBJ2-6 | TRBV20-1 | many | 13 | TGCAGTGCCGCCCCCTCTGGGGCCAACGTCCTGACTTTC | CSAAPSGANVLTF
. | TRBJ2-2 | TRBV20-1 | many | 14 | TGCAGTGCTAGTGAGGGACAGAACACCGGGGAGCTGTTTTTT | CSASEGQNTGELFF